The rows below give T cell receptor beta chains drawn from one sample of a study of OX40 agonist ivuxolimab in advanced cancers. Assay used: immunoSEQ multiplex PCR; TCRdb lists only in-frame clones, some missing. The sample contains 83,000 or so clones, about 88% of which appear only once. Sequences were derived from CD4+ or CD8+ T cells sorted from blood, sampled in a trial of the OX40 agonist ivuxolimab. The receptors stem from an adult with an advanced solid tumor such as melanoma, head and neck, liver or kidney cancer. Both conserved end residues are part of each CDR3. D genes are given only for firm matches. Size is stated for part of the rows, as once, few or many counts, or as a class when the clone is expanded.

>.|TRBD1|TRBV7-2|TRBJ1-5
TGTGCCAGCAGCTCCCTGGACAGGCTCTCTTCCCGGCAGCCCCAGCATTTT
CASSSLDRLSSRQPQHF
>.|.|TRBV5-4|TRBJ2-1
TGTGCCAGCAGCTTGGTTTCAAACAATGAGCAGTTCTTC
CASSLVSNNEQFF
>.|TRBD1|TRBV19|TRBJ2-5
TGTGCCAGTAGTCCCGGAACAGGGGTGGGGGAGCAGTACTTC
CASSPGTGVGEQYF
>.|.|TRBV27|TRBJ1-2
TGTGCCAGCAGTTTATCGGGCAGGGATGATGGCTACACCTTC
CASSLSGRDDGYTF
>.|.|TRBV29-1|TRBJ2-4
TGCAGCGTGGCCAGACGGGGGGCAAACATTCAGTACTTC
CSVARRGANIQYF
>.|TRBD1|TRBV6-6|TRBJ2-7
TGTGCCAGCAGTTACTCCGGGACAGCCTACGAGCAGTACTTC
CASSYSGTAYEQYF
>.|.|TRBV28|TRBJ1-2
TGTGCCAGCAGCTTGACCGACCGGGGCTACACCTTC
CASSLTDRGYTF
>.|.|TRBV7-9|TRBJ2-3
TGTGCCAGCAGCTTGTCGGGGGGCCTAGATACGCAGTATTTT
CASSLSGGLDTQYF
>.|.|TRBV28|TRBJ1-2
TGTGCCAGCAGTTTAGGTAGGGACTATGGCTACACCTTC
CASSLGRDYGYTF
>.|.|TRBV5-4|TRBJ2-2
TGTGCCAGCAGCTTTTCGCAGAACACCGGGGAGCTGTTTTTT
CASSFSQNTGELFF
>.|.|TRBV7-2|TRBJ1-1
TGTGCCAGCAGCCCTCGGACAGAAGAAGCTTTCTTT
CASSPRTEEAFF
>few|TRBD1|TRBV9|TRBJ2-4
TGTGCCAGCAGCGCCACAGGGGTTTACTCTTTAGCCAAAAACATTCAGTACTTC
CASSATGVYSLAKNIQYF
>.|.|TRBV28|TRBJ2-2
TGTGCCAGCAGTTCGACTGACTTCGCGAACACCGGGGAGCTGTTTTTT
CASSSTDFANTGELFF
>.|TRBD2|TRBV5-1|TRBJ2-1
TGCGCCAGCAGCTTGGCAAGCGGGGGCCCTAATGAGCAGTTCTTC
CASSLASGGPNEQFF
>.|.|TRBV5-4|TRBJ2-1
TGTGCCAGCAGCTCTAACAACTACAATGAGCAGTTCTTC
CASSSNNYNEQFF
>.|.|TRBV9|TRBJ1-2
TGTGCCAGCAGCCCGCGGGGTACGGGGAACTATGGCTACACCTTC
CASSPRGTGNYGYTF
>.|TRBD2|TRBV6-6|TRBJ2-7
TGTGCCACCGCGGGGGTGTACGAGCAGTACTTC
CATAGVYEQYF
>.|TRBD1|TRBV11-1|TRBJ2-5
TGTGCCAGCAGCTCGAGGACAGGGCAGGAGACCCAGTACTTC
CASSSRTGQETQYF
>.|.|TRBV5-8|TRBJ1-2
TGTGCCAGCAGCTTTAACCGAGGCGGGGGCTACACCTTC
CASSFNRGGGYTF
>.|.|TRBV7-3|TRBJ2-1
TGTGCCAGCAGTCGTGGGGGTGGACCCAATGAGCAGTTCTTC
CASSRGGGPNEQFF
>.|.|TRBV18|TRBJ1-1
TGTGCCAGCTCACCCCAAGGACAGAACACTGAAGCTTTCTTT
CASSPQGQNTEAFF
>.|TRBD1|TRBV4-2|TRBJ1-4
TGTGCCAGCAGCCAAGATCGACAGGGAAATGAAAAACTGTTTTTT
CASSQDRQGNEKLFF
>.|TRBD1|TRBV5-4|TRBJ2-1
TGTGCCAGCAGACCCCGGACAGGAGGAGAAGGGCTGTTCTTC
CASRPRTGGEGLFF
>.|.|TRBV5-1|TRBJ1-1
TGCGCCAGCAGCTTGGAAGCTGAAGCTTTCTTT
CASSLEAEAFF
>.|TRBD1|TRBV5-1|TRBJ1-4
TGCGCCAGCAGCCCAGGGACAGGGAACGAAAAACTGTTTTTT
CASSPGTGNEKLFF
>.|TRBD1|TRBV5-4|TRBJ1-1
TGTGCCAGCAGCTTGGGGGACAGGGGTTGGGGCACTGAAGCTTTCTTT
CASSLGDRGWGTEAFF
>.|.|TRBV7-2|TRBJ2-5
TGTGCCAGCAGCTTCGAAGCGAACTCCCGAGGCGGGACCCAGTACTTC
CASSFEANSRGGTQYF
>.|TRBD1|TRBV6-1|TRBJ2-3
TGTGCCAGCAGTACAGGGGGAGAGACAGATACGCAGTATTTT
CASSTGGETDTQYF
>.|TRBD1|TRBV18|TRBJ1-1
TGTGCCAGCTCACCGATAAGAGGGACAGGGGACACTGAAGCTTTCTTT
CASSPIRGTGDTEAFF
>.|.|TRBV11-3|TRBJ1-3
TGTGCCAGCAGCCTGTCGGGCTTGGGGAACACCATATATTTT
CASSLSGLGNTIYF
>few|.|TRBV19|TRBJ1-1
TGTGCCAGTAGTAACAGGGATCGGAACACTGAAGCTTTCTTT
CASSNRDRNTEAFF
>.|TRBD2|TRBV7-9|TRBJ2-5
TGTGCCAGCGCTAGCGGGGGGTACCAAGAGACCCAGTACTTC
CASASGGYQETQYF
>.|.|TRBV25-1|TRBJ1-1
TGTGCCACCATTTCCCAGGGTGCCACTGAAGCTTTCTTT
CATISQGATEAFF
>.|.|TRBV18|TRBJ2-4
TGTGCCAGCTCACCAACCGAAGACCGAGGAAACATTCAGTACTTC
CASSPTEDRGNIQYF
>.|.|TRBV5-4|TRBJ2-1
TGTGCCAGCAGCCCGGGAGTGGGCAGCTCCTACAATGAGCAGTTCTTC
CASSPGVGSSYNEQFF
>.|.|TRBV7-9|TRBJ1-2
TGTGCCAGCAGCTTGACGGGGACGGGGGGCTACACCTTC
CASSLTGTGGYTF
>.|.|TRBV19|TRBJ1-5
TGTGCCAGTAGTATAGGCAGGGCCGCTCAGCCCCAGCATTTT
CASSIGRAAQPQHF
>.|.|TRBV6-1|TRBJ2-1
TGTGCCAGCAGTGAAGGGGGGGCGATTAGAAATGAGCAGTTCTTC
CASSEGGAIRNEQFF
>.|.|TRBV5-6|TRBJ2-4
TGTGCCAGCAGCTGGGGGGGCCAAGGCATTCAGTACTTC
CASSWGGQGIQYF
>once|.|TRBV28|TRBJ2-1
TGTGCCAGCAGTTTGCGGAGCTCCTACAATGAGCAGTTCTTC
CASSLRSSYNEQFF
>.|.|TRBV6-1|TRBJ1-1
TGTGCCAGCAGTGAAGCGTTGGGAGAAACTGAAGCTTTCTTT
CASSEALGETEAFF
>.|TRBD2|TRBV11-3|TRBJ2-5
TGTGCCAGCAGCCTTAGCGGGGGCCGCGAGACCCAGTACTTC
CASSLSGGRETQYF
>once|.|TRBV7-3|TRBJ2-3
TGTGCCAGCAGCCCAGGAGCCCCCGTTGGCACAGATACGCAGTATTTT
CASSPGAPVGTDTQYF
>.|.|TRBV5-4|TRBJ1-4
TGTGCCAGCAGCTTGAAACAGGGAAATGAAAAACTGTTTTTT
CASSLKQGNEKLFF
>.|TRBD1|TRBV28|TRBJ1-4
TGTGCCAGCAGTCCCGGGGGATGGACAGGGGAGAGTCGAAAACTGTTTTTT
CASSPGGWTGESRKLFF
>.|TRBD1|TRBV2|TRBJ1-4
TGTGCCAGCAGGGACAGGCAAGGGTACGAAAAACTGTTTTTT
CASRDRQGYEKLFF
>once|.|TRBV11-2|TRBJ1-1
TGTGCCAGCAGCTCCTCCGGTGAGGGCGGCGGCACTGAAGCTTTCTTT
CASSSSGEGGGTEAFF
>.|TRBD1|TRBV30|TRBJ1-1
TGTGCCTGGAGTTTGGGACAGGGTTGGATGAACACTGAAGCTTTCTTT
CAWSLGQGWMNTEAFF
>.|.|TRBV21-1|TRBJ2-7
TGTGCCAGCAGCATTCCTGCTAAGTCAAACCGGGACAGCATCTACGAGCAGTACTTC
CASSIPAKSNRDSIYEQYF
>.|.|TRBV30|TRBJ2-7
TGTGCCTGGAGTGTCCCGTACAGGGTTTTCGAGCAGTACTTC
CAWSVPYRVFEQYF
>.|.|TRBV4-3|TRBJ2-7
TGCGCCAGCAGCCAAGATTTTGCTAGCGAGACCTACGAGCAGTACTTC
CASSQDFASETYEQYF
>.|.|TRBV28|TRBJ1-4
TGTGCCAGCAGTGTGACAGATGCTTATAATGAAAAACTGTTTTTT
CASSVTDAYNEKLFF
>.|TRBD2|TRBV9|TRBJ2-7
TGTGCCAGCAGCCCGAGCGGGGATAACTCCTACGAGCAGTACTTC
CASSPSGDNSYEQYF
>.|.|TRBV9|TRBJ1-1
TGTGCCAGCAGCGTAGTTCTAGGGGGGTACACTGAAGCTTTCTTT
CASSVVLGGYTEAFF
>.|TRBD1|TRBV28|TRBJ1-5
TGTGCCAGCAGTCCTCACCCCTCGACAGGGTCTCAGCCCCAGCATTTT
CASSPHPSTGSQPQHF
>once|.|TRBV5-1|TRBJ1-4
TGCGCCAGCAGCTTAGGCTCAACTAATGAAAAACTGTTTTTT
CASSLGSTNEKLFF
>.|.|TRBV19|TRBJ1-1
TGTGCCAGTAGTACTACAGGGATTCGTCTTGCTGAAGCTTTCTTT
CASSTTGIRLAEAFF
>.|TRBD1|TRBV6-6|TRBJ1-5
TGTGCCAGCAGATCCCGGACAGGGAGCAAGCCCCAGCATTTT
CASRSRTGSKPQHF
>.|.|TRBV6-5|TRBJ1-5
TGTGCCAGCAGGCGTGGTTCAGCTAGCAATCAGCCCCAGCATTTT
CASRRGSASNQPQHF